What follows are 14 T cell receptor beta chains derived from one specimen sequenced in a study of T cell repertoires in cytomegalovirus infection. TCRdb ran MiXCR on the reads and lists one entry per CDR3 protein. The sample shows approximately 600,000 distinct CDR3 sequences, just under 40% of them seen only once. No antigen is known for these receptors. The sequencing here drew on cultured PBMCs, taken from culture after CMV antigen stimulation. Every receptor here comes from a human donor in good health (CMV status not recorded). Some clones in this sample may be carry-over from other donors' samples.

The genes are TRBV28 and TRBJ2-7; weak D call: TRBD1 (6 bases). CDR1 is MDHEN, CDR2 SYDVKM, per germline. The CDR3 extends over 14 amino acids. V lost 6 bases and J 2 bases, leaving 14 bases between the germline ends. This chain's CDR3 is CASRQGSLTYEQYF. DNA for the CDR3: TGTGCCAGCAGACAGGGTTCTCTTACCTACGAGCAGTACTTC. Based on the CDR3 plus reference TRBV28 and TRBJ2-7, the full variable domain is DVKVTQSSRYLVKRTGEKVFLECVQDMDHENMFWYRQDPGLGLRLIYFSYDVKMKEKGDIPEGYSVSREKKERFSLILESASTNQTSMYLCASRQGSLTYEQYFGPGTRLTVT.

The rearrangement joins TRBV24-1 to TRBJ2-5; 8 bases are shared with TRBD1. Germline values: CDR1 KGHDR, CDR2 SFDVKD. This CDR3 contains 15 residues. Germline trimming cut 9 bases from V and 4 bases from J; bases unmatched to any gene: 12. The CDR3, as DNA: TGTGCCACCGGATCGATACAGGGGGGAGGAGAGACCCAGTACTTC. Translated, it gives CATGSIQGGGETQYF.

This chain joins TRBV3-1 and TRBJ2-3, with D possibly being TRBD1 or TRBD2 (5 bases each). The germline V gene has CDR1 LGHDT and CDR2 YNNKEL (reference sequence). The CDR3 is made up of 12 amino acids. V was shortened by 5 bases and J by 8 bases, with 11 bases between the two germline ends. The CDR3 DNA is TGTGCCAGCAGCGACGGGGCTAGTACGCAGTATTTT. This gives the protein CASSDGASTQYF.

This clonotype was counted only a few times. The chain carries TRBV6-1 and TRBJ2-1; 12 nucleotides line up with TRBD2. V dropped 7 bases and J dropped 1; count of bases not matched to a gene: 5. CDR3 length: 16 amino acids. Germline V lookup: CDR1 MNHNS, CDR2 SASEGT. The CDR3 spells CASTRLAGDSYNEQFF. The DNA of the CDR3 is TGTGCCAGCACTAGACTAGCGGGAGATTCCTACAATGAGCAGTTCTTC.

The chain joins TRBV4-2 to TRBJ2-7, with 9 bases identical to TRBD2. This CDR3 contains 15 residues. V shed 4 bases and J 9 bases; nucleotides not matched to a gene: 13. Germline V gives CDR1 LGHNA, CDR2 YNFKEQ. This CDR3 is CASSPGTSLLGGQYF. In DNA, the CDR3 is TGTGCCAGCAGCCCGGGGACTAGCCTACTCGGGGGGCAGTACTTC.

This clonotype has a handful of counts. V is TRBV7-6 and J is TRBJ2-3; D unresolved. V lost 5 bases and J 3 bases, leaving 12 bases between the germline ends. CDR1 is SGHVS, CDR2 FNYEAQ, per germline. This CDR3 has 14 residues. The CDR3 DNA is TGTGCCAGCAGCCGACCCTACGGGACAGATACGCAGTATTTT. Protein sequence: CASSRPYGTDTQYF.

The chain joins TRBV24-1 to TRBJ2-2; D not resolved. V lost 0 bases and J 5 bases, leaving 3 bases between the germline ends. CDR1 and CDR2 (germline): KGHDR, SFDVKD. The CDR3 spans 13 residues. CDR3 in amino acids: CATSDLTTGELFF. In nucleotides, the CDR3 is TGTGCCACCAGTGATTTGACAACCGGGGAGCTGTTTTTT.

This clonotype was picked up a small number of times. The chain carries TRBV7-7 and TRBJ1-1; possible D gene TRBD1, 6 bases. This CDR3 is 13 amino acids long. From germline, CDR1 is SSHAT and CDR2 FNYEAQ (reference sequence). Trimming took 5 bases from V and 8 from J, leaving 15 bases between them. The CDR3 region is CASSRNLDSEAFF. DNA for the CDR3: TGTGCCAGCAGCCGGAACTTGGACAGCGAAGCTTTCTTT.

The chain employs TRBV27 and TRBJ2-2, with 9 bases matching TRBD2. CDR1 is MNHEY, CDR2 SMNVEV, per germline (reference sequence). V was pared by 6 bases and J by 3 bases, with 14 bases of the junction left unmatched. This CDR3 is 18 amino acids long. DNA of the CDR3: TGTGCCAGCAGCCCCACCCTAGCGGGGAGTACCGACACCGGGGAGCTGTTTTTT. Its protein product is CASSPTLAGSTDTGELFF.

This clonotype was seen a few times. This sequence joins TRBV7-6 and TRBJ2-7; weak D call: TRBD2 (5 bases). V lost 3 bases and J lost 0, with 9 bases in between. Germline CDR1 reads SGHVS; CDR2 reads FNYEAQ. The CDR3 extends over 14 amino acids. CDR3 sequence: CASSFSGDSYEQYF. The CDR3 DNA is TGTGCCAGCAGCTTTTCCGGGGACTCCTACGAGCAGTACTTC. The entire variable domain, with the rest obtained from reference TRBV7-6 and TRBJ2-7, is as follows: GAGVSQSPRYKVTKRGQDVALRCDPISGHVSLYWYRQALGQGPEFLTYFNYEAQQDKSGLPNDRFSAERPEGSISTLTIQRTEQRDSAMYRCASSFSGDSYEQYFGPGTRLTVT.

This clonotype was detected many times. The chain couples TRBV6-1 to TRBJ2-3; 7 bases line up with TRBD2. The CDR3 length is 14 residues. From germline, CDR1 is MNHNS and CDR2 SASEGT. V gave up 7 bases and J gave up 1 base; unmatched junction bases: 5. The CDR3 DNA sequence: TGTGCCAGCATGCGGGGGATCGGCACAGATACGCAGTATTTT. Residues: CASMRGIGTDTQYF.

The DNA of the CDR3 is TGTGCCAGCGGCGGGAGGGCCTGGGCCGAGCAGTACTTC. This encodes CASGGRAWAEQYF. This rearrangement joins TRBV7-4 to TRBJ2-7; 9 bases fit TRBD2. V was pared by 8 bases and J by 6 bases, with 8 bases of the junction left unmatched. The CDR3 spans 13 residues. Germline V gene sequence: CDR1 SGHVT, CDR2 SQSDAQ. The full variable domain, rest sourced from reference TRBV7-4 and TRBJ2-7, is GAGVSQSPRYKVAKRGRDVALRCDSISGHVTLYWYRQTLGQGSEVLTYSQSDAQRDKSGRPSGRFSAERPERSVSTLKIQRTEQGDSAVYLCASGGRAWAEQYFGPGTRLTVT.

The rearrangement joins TRBV10-3 to TRBJ2-1; 9 bases are shared with TRBD2. CDR1 and CDR2 (germline): ENHRY, SYGVKD. The CDR3 length is 20 residues. After removal of 0 bases from V and 1 base from J, the junction contained 13 bases not matched to a gene. CDR3 sequence reads: CAISESVGVAGESSYNEQFF. The DNA for the CDR3 is TGTGCCATCAGTGAGTCAGTCGGGGTAGCGGGAGAAAGTTCCTACAATGAGCAGTTCTTC.

A word on this clonotype: Lacking the conserved final phenylalanine or tryptophan, this CDR3 likely reflects a read error. The V call is TRBV7-8, the J call TRBJ2-7; 9 bases agree with TRBD2. The CDR3 extends over 15 amino acids. V lost 3 bases to trimming and J lost 4 bases; unmatched junction nucleotides: 7. Germline V lookup: CDR1 SGHVS, CDR2 FQNEAQ. The CDR3, as DNA: TGTGCCAGCAGCTTTCTAATAGCGGGGGATTACGAGCAGTACTTA. It codes for CASSFLIAGDYEQYL.